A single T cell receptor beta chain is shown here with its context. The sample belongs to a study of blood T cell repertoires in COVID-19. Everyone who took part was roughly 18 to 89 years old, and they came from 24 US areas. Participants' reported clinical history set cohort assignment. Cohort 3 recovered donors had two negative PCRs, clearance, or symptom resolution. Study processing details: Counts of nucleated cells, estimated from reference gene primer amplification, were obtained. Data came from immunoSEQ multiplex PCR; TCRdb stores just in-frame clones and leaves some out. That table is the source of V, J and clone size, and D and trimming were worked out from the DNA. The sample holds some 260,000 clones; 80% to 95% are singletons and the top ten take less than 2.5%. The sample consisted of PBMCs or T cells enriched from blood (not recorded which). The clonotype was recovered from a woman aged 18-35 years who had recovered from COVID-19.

CDR3 coding DNA: TGTGCCAGCAGCTTGCGCGGACAGTCTGGAAACACCATATATTTT. Residues: CASSLRGQSGNTIYF. V and J are TRBV7-2 and TRBJ1-3, with D possibly being TRBD1 (6 bases). The CDR3 has 15 amino acids. Germline V gene sequence: CDR1 SGHTA, CDR2 FQGNSA. The V gene lost 3 bases and the J gene lost 1 base, with 10 bases spanning the gap.